The 13 T cell receptor beta chains presented below share a single source sample, sequenced in a study of T cell repertoires and Cas9 in healthy adults. Repertoires were generated with immunoSEQ multiplex PCR, while TCRdb's copy carries only in-frame clones and drops some. The repertoire has tens of thousands of clones, about 90% of them found once; the top ten carry 1.5% to 1.9%. The sequenced material came from CD4+ effector T cells (CD127+, CD25-, CD137-, CD154-) from PBMCs; culture status not recorded. These receptors came from a human donor in good health.

The genes are TRBV6-5 and TRBJ1-1, with D unresolved. The CDR3 runs 15 residues. Germline V gene data show CDR1 as MNHEY and CDR2 as SVGAGI. Trimming cost V 5 bases and J 1 base, with 14 bases left between them. CDR3 bases: TGTGCCAGCAGTCTTTTTTCGGGCACGAACACTGAAGCTTTCTTT. Translation: CASSLFSGTNTEAFF.

The chain employs TRBV9 and TRBJ1-3; 9 nucleotides agree with TRBD1. V was clipped by 3 bases and J by 1 base; unmatched bases: 5. CDR1 and CDR2 from the germline V gene are SGDLS and YYNGEE. The CDR3 has 16 residues. Here the CDR3 reads CASSAGQGRSGNTIYF. For the CDR3, the DNA is TGTGCCAGCAGCGCGGGACAGGGACGATCTGGAAACACCATATATTTT. The full variable domain, in which reference TRBV9 and TRBJ1-3 provide the parts outside the CDR3, is DSGVTQTPKHLITATGQRVTLRCSPRSGDLSVYWYQQSLDQGLQFLIQYYNGEERAKGNILERFSAQQFPDLHSELNLSSLELGDSALYFCASSAGQGRSGNTIYFGEGSWLTVV.

The CDR3 DNA follows: TGTGCCACCCGACGGACTAGCGGGAGGTCAGGCTCCTACGAGCAGTACTTC. This sequence encodes CATRRTSGRSGSYEQYF. The chain has TRBV28 and TRBJ2-7; 14 positions match TRBD2. V lost 10 bases and J lost 0; bases outside the gene matches: 11. CDR3 length equals 17 residues. The germline gives CDR1 MDHEN, CDR2 SYDVKM.

The count of this clone is one. The chain is built from TRBV19 and TRBJ2-2; weak D call: TRBD2 (5 bases). CDR3 size: 17 residues. From germline, CDR1 is LNHDA and CDR2 SQIVND (reference sequence). The ends were cut back, 8 bases at V and 7 bases at J, with 26 bases in the middle. The DNA of the CDR3 is TGTGCCAGTCCGCGGGTTATGCGAGCTTACGTCGACGGGGAGCTGTTTTTT. Amino acid sequence: CASPRVMRAYVDGELFF.

This chain links TRBV7-9 with TRBJ2-7; weak D call: TRBD1 (6 bases). Looked up from germline, CDR1 is SEHNR and CDR2 is FQNEAQ (reference sequence). V was clipped by 2 bases and J by 2 bases, with 10 bases between them. The CDR3 length is 14 residues. Written as DNA, the CDR3 is TGTGCCAGCAGCTTAACCCAGGGGACCTACGAGCAGTACTTC. Protein sequence: CASSLTQGTYEQYF. Together with reference TRBV7-9 and TRBJ2-7, the CDR3 gives the full variable domain: DTGVSQNPRHKITKRGQNVTFRCDPISEHNRLYWYRQTLGQGPEFLTYFQNEAQLEKSRLLSDRFSAERPKGSFSTLEIQRTEQGDSAMYLCASSLTQGTYEQYFGPGTRLTVT.

This CDR3 is CASSSATGATYGYTF. CDR3 bases: TGTGCCAGCAGTTCTGCGACAGGGGCCACCTATGGCTACACCTTC. V is TRBV7-9 and J is TRBJ1-2; TRBD1 aligns across 8 bases. V was pared by 6 bases and J by 4 bases, with 10 bases of the junction left unmatched. The CDR3 totals 15 residues. In germline, CDR1 is SEHNR, CDR2 FQNEAQ (reference sequence).

The V and J genes are TRBV2 and TRBJ1-1; no firm D call. CDR1 SNHLY and CDR2 FYNNEI come from the germline V gene. The germline V and J ends were trimmed by 8 bases and 6 bases, with 16 bases remaining between them. CDR3 size: 13 residues. CDR3: CASGPGLEAEAFF. The CDR3 nucleotides read TGTGCCAGCGGCCCGGGTCTGGAGGCTGAAGCTTTCTTT. The variable domain in full, completed from reference TRBV2 and TRBJ1-1, reads EPEVTQTPSHQVTQMGQEVILRCVPISNHLYFYWYRQILGQKVEFLVSFYNNEISEKSEIFDDQFSVERPDGSNFTLKIRSTKLEDSAMYFCASGPGLEAEAFFGQGTRLTVV.

V usage is TRBV6-4 and J usage is TRBJ2-3, with 11 nucleotides matching TRBD2. Per germline, CDR1 MRHNA and CDR2 SNTAGT. V was clipped by 4 bases and J by 3 bases; unmatched bases: 0. The CDR3 is made up of 14 amino acids. In nucleotides, the CDR3 is TGTGCCAGCAGTGCTAGCGGGGGGACAGATACGCAGTATTTT. This translates into CASSASGGTDTQYF.

CDR3 sequence reads: CASKGEGAGQPQHF. As DNA, the CDR3 is TGTGCCAGCAAAGGAGAAGGGGCCGGCCAGCCCCAGCATTTT. J is TRBJ1-5 and V is TRBV28, with D perhaps matching TRBD1 (5 bases). Germline assignment: CDR1 MDHEN and CDR2 SYDVKM. The CDR3 is 14 amino acids. V was shortened by 7 bases and J by 7 bases, with 17 bases between the two germline ends.

The genes are TRBV9 and TRBJ1-2; 11 bases fit TRBD1. The V gene's germline CDR1 is SGDLS and CDR2 YYNGEE. The CDR3 sequence is 14 residues long. The J segment lost 3 bases and the V segment lost 2 bases, leaving 0 bases of the junction unmatched. CDR3 region: CASSVGQGDYGYTF. CDR3 nucleotide sequence: TGTGCCAGCAGCGTGGGACAGGGGGACTATGGCTACACCTTC. Variable domain in full (rest from reference TRBV9 and TRBJ1-2): DSGVTQTPKHLITATGQRVTLRCSPRSGDLSVYWYQQSLDQGLQFLIQYYNGEERAKGNILERFSAQQFPDLHSELNLSSLELGDSALYFCASSVGQGDYGYTFGSGTRLTVV.

The rearrangement links TRBV6-1 to TRBJ1-6, with D perhaps TRBD1 (6 bases). This CDR3 region has 14 residues. Germline CDR1 MNHNS, CDR2 SASEGT. V was cut by 6 bases and J by 7 bases, with 13 bases left in between. The CDR3 region is CASSDPGQNSPLHF. The CDR3 DNA is TGTGCCAGCAGCGATCCGGGACAAAATTCACCCCTCCACTTT.

The rearrangement joins TRBV5-4 to TRBJ2-7; D call uncertain. The germline gives CDR1 SGHNT, CDR2 YYREEE (reference sequence). Deletions cut 4 bases from V and 0 bases from J, with 11 bases between. This CDR3 has 14 amino acids. This CDR3 is CASSVDQASYEQYF. The DNA for the CDR3 is TGTGCCAGCAGCGTGGACCAGGCCTCCTACGAGCAGTACTTC.

In this sample, this clone turned up once. DNA of the CDR3: TGTGCCAGCAGCCGAACTAGCGGGGGAGTGGGGGAGCTGTTTTTT. Translation gives CASSRTSGGVGELFF. The chain has TRBV7-2 and TRBJ2-2, with 11 bases fitting TRBD2. The CDR3 has 15 amino acids. Per germline, CDR1 SGHTA and CDR2 FQGNSA. The V gene end was trimmed by 5 bases and the J gene end by 8 bases; junction bases not matched to a gene: 7.